The rows below give T cell receptor beta chains drawn from one sample of a study of blood T cell repertoires in COVID-19. Data came from immunoSEQ multiplex PCR; TCRdb stores just in-frame clones and leaves some out. The sample records about 80,000 clones, roughly four fifths being singletons. Sequencing was done on a sample of peripheral blood. Receptors originate from a human donor in a cohort sampled during active COVID-19. Both conserved end residues are part of each CDR3. The D gene is left open where the match is weak. Expanded clones get a size class; other rows say once, few or many, or leave the size out.

-	TRBJ1-4	TRBV19	-	CASSRTATNEKLFF	TGTGCCAGTAGTCGGACAGCAACTAATGAAAAACTGTTTTTT
-	TRBJ1-5	TRBV28	-	CATSVLNQPQHF	TGTGCCACCTCTGTCCTTAATCAGCCCCAGCATTTT
-	TRBJ2-7	TRBV2	-	CASSRQAEAYEQYF	TGTGCCAGCAGTCGACAGGCCGAAGCCTACGAGCAGTACTTC
TRBD1	TRBJ1-5	TRBV27	-	CASSLGQGPNQPQHF	TGTGCCAGCAGTTTAGGACAGGGCCCCAATCAGCCCCAGCATTTT
TRBD1	TRBJ2-1	TRBV18	few	CASSPTTGDWNEQFF	TGTGCCAGCTCACCGACAACAGGGGATTGGAATGAGCAGTTCTTC
TRBD1	TRBJ2-6	TRBV10-1	-	CASRDRGRGGANVLTF	TGCGCCAGCCGAGACAGGGGGCGTGGTGGGGCCAACGTCCTGACTTTC
-	TRBJ1-1	TRBV5-5	-	CASSSRAGNTEAFF	TGTGCCAGCAGCTCTCGGGCGGGGAACACTGAAGCTTTCTTT
TRBD2	TRBJ2-7	TRBV27	-	CASRMGGSAYEQYF	TGTGCCAGCAGGATGGGGGGGAGTGCGTACGAGCAGTACTTC
TRBD1	TRBJ1-2	TRBV7-2	-	CASSLVTGEGYTF	TGTGCCAGCAGCTTAGTTACAGGGGAGGGCTACACCTTC
-	TRBJ1-6	TRBV18	-	CASSPYPDNLNSPLHF	TGTGCCAGCTCACCTTACCCGGACAACTTGAATTCACCCCTCCACTTT
-	TRBJ2-3	TRBV2	-	CASSERDTQYF	TGTGCCAGCAGTGAGCGGGATACGCAGTATTTT
-	TRBJ2-5	TRBV7-3	-	CASSFRGRRQNPETQYF	TGTGCCAGCAGCTTCCGGGGAAGGAGGCAGAATCCGGAGACCCAGTACTTC
TRBD1	TRBJ1-4	TRBV7-6	-	CASSLDRGGEGEKLFF	TGTGCCAGCAGCTTAGATCGAGGGGGCGAAGGCGAAAAACTGTTTTTT
-	TRBJ1-3	TRBV5-1	-	CASSLGDNNSGNTIYF	TGCGCCAGCAGCCTGGGGGACAATAACTCTGGAAACACCATATATTTT
-	TRBJ2-3	TRBV24-1	-	CATSDPRQRTDTQYF	TGTGCCACCAGTGATCCCCGACAGCGCACAGATACGCAGTATTTT
-	TRBJ1-3	TRBV2	-	CASSGETPSSGNTIYF	TGTGCCAGCAGTGGGGAGACGCCCAGCTCTGGAAACACCATATATTTT
-	TRBJ1-2	TRBV28	-	CASSLRGLAYGYTF	TGTGCCAGCAGTTTAAGGGGGTTGGCCTATGGCTACACCTTC
-	TRBJ2-3	TRBV7-9	-	CASSSSPGGTDTQYF	TGTGCCAGCAGCTCCTCCCCGGGGGGCACAGATACGCAGTATTTT
-	TRBJ2-1	TRBV5-1	-	CASSKERNEQFF	TGCGCCAGCAGCAAAGAGAGAAATGAGCAGTTCTTC
TRBD1	TRBJ1-1	TRBV6-4	-	CASSDRDRYTEAFF	TGTGCCAGCAGTGACCGGGACAGATACACTGAAGCTTTCTTT
-	TRBJ1-1	TRBV7-9	once	CASSLMGAEAFF	TGTGCCAGCAGCCTAATGGGAGCTGAAGCTTTCTTT
TRBD2	TRBJ2-1	TRBV6-6	-	CASSRAGENNEQFF	TGTGCCAGCTCTAGGGCGGGGGAAAACAATGAGCAGTTCTTC
-	TRBJ2-5	TRBV12-3/TRBV12-4	-	CASSLGFGETQYF	TGTGCCAGCAGTTTAGGCTTCGGAGAGACCCAGTACTTC